The next 9 T cell receptor beta chains were all read from a single sample in a study of blood T cells in healthy people across ages. Together with a sample-barcoded 5' primer, a J-beta primer mix was included in a second PCR lasting roughly 6 to 12 cycles. TCRdb recomputed calls from the 5' RACE reads with MiXCR, one row per CDR3 protein. This table holds 700,000 or so distinct CDR3 sequences, about a fifth found once. The source material was blood. These receptor sequences come from a man between 65 and 85 years old in good health.

The gene calls are TRBV15 and TRBJ1-4; D remains unclear. CDR1 LNHNV and CDR2 YYDKDF come from the germline V gene (reference sequence). Trimming cost V 3 bases and J 5 bases, with 19 bases left between them. The length of the CDR3 is 17 residues. CDR3 nucleotides: TGTGCCACCAGCAGGGAGGTTATTTGGGGAGAAAATGAAAAACTGTTTTTT. As protein: CATSREVIWGENEKLFF.

The chain carries TRBV20-1 and TRBJ1-1; 9 bases align to TRBD1. Germline assignment: CDR1 DFQATT and CDR2 SNEGSKA (reference sequence). With V trimmed by 5 bases and J by 4 bases, 5 bases remained unmatched. The CDR3 covers 13 residues. CDR3 in DNA: TGCAGTGCTTTCCCGGACAGGGGCACTGAAGCTTTCTTT. Protein sequence: CSAFPDRGTEAFF.

The chain is built from TRBV13 and TRBJ2-7, with 9 bases lining up with TRBD1. Per germline, CDR1 PRHDT and CDR2 FYEKMQ (reference sequence). The CDR3 runs to 14 residues. V lost 3 bases to trimming and J lost 3 bases; unmatched junction nucleotides: 3. The chain's CDR3 is CASSFGTGIYEQYF. DNA for the CDR3: TGTGCCAGCAGCTTTGGGACAGGGATCTACGAGCAGTACTTC.

V is TRBV28 and J is TRBJ2-1; 8 nucleotides align to TRBD2. The CDR3 consists of 16 residues. Germline V CDR1 and CDR2: MDHEN, SYDVKM. The V and J ends lost 6 bases and 6 bases, in that order; junction bases with no gene match: 13. DNA for the CDR3: TGTGCCAGCAGCCCCCAGTGGGCGGGACTAGTCAATGAGCAGTTCTTC. It encodes CASSPQWAGLVNEQFF.

In its sample, this clonotype was seen a few times. This chain uses TRBV3-1 with TRBJ1-1; D is perhaps TRBD1 (5 bases). Deletions cut 4 bases from V and 10 bases from J, with 16 bases between. CDR1 is LGHDT, CDR2 YNNKEL, per germline (reference sequence). CDR3 length: 13 residues. CDR3 amino acids: CASSPRDRQGAFF. In DNA, the CDR3 is TGTGCCAGCAGCCCCAGGGACCGCCAGGGAGCTTTCTTT. The full variable domain, in which reference TRBV3-1 and TRBJ1-1 provide the parts outside the CDR3, is DTAVSQTPKYLVTQMGNDKSIKCEQNLGHDTMYWYKQDSKKFLKIMFSYNNKELIINETVPNRFSPKSPDKAHLNLHINSLELGDSAVYFCASSPRDRQGAFFGQGTRLTVV.

There are a few counts of this clonotype. The J gene is TRBJ2-3, the V gene TRBV7-8, with 11 nucleotides matching TRBD2. The CDR3 consists of 16 residues. Germline CDR1 is SGHVS and CDR2 is FQNEAQ. Trimming took 5 bases from V and 6 from J; bases not matched to a gene: 10. CDR3 nucleotides: TGTGCCAGCAGCGCTCGGACTAGCGGGCCGAGGGATACGCAGTATTTT. Translation gives CASSARTSGPRDTQYF.

This clonotype turned up a few times. The chain is built from TRBV20-1 and TRBJ1-6, with TRBD1 matching over 9 bases. With V trimmed by 0 bases and J by 6 bases, 3 bases remained unmatched. The CDR3 extends over 15 amino acids. Germline CDR1 reads DFQATT; CDR2 reads SNEGSKA (reference sequence). CDR3 bases: TGCAGTGCTAGAGATACAGGGGGCTCTAATTCACCCCTCCACTTT. Translating it yields CSARDTGGSNSPLHF.

The J gene is TRBJ2-4, the V gene TRBV7-2; TRBD1 is a possible D gene (6 bases). Trimming took off 9 bases at V and 0 bases at J, with 12 bases between the two ends. The CDR3 loop spans 14 amino acids. The germline V gene encodes CDR1 SGHTA and CDR2 FQGNSA. The DNA of the CDR3 is TGTGCCAGTGGGGACACCCTAGCCAAAAACATTCAGTACTTC. Its translation is CASGDTLAKNIQYF.

In its sample, this clonotype was seen many times. The chain combines TRBV2 with TRBJ2-1, with D perhaps TRBD1 (5 bases). V lost 6 bases, J lost 5 bases, and 11 bases lay in between. Germline values: CDR1 SNHLY, CDR2 FYNNEI. The CDR3 sequence is 13 residues long. The CDR3 nucleotides are TGTGCCAGCAGGGCGGACACCCACAATGAGCAGTTCTTC. Protein: CASRADTHNEQFF.